Shown below are 21 T cell receptor beta chains from a single sample sequenced in a study of T cell repertoires in cytomegalovirus infection. One entry per CDR3 protein results from TCRdb running MiXCR on the reads. Here the sample spans about 530,000 distinct CDR3 sequences, 26% being singletons. Sequences were obtained from PBMCs. Receptor source: a human donor in good health (CMV status not recorded). Some clones in this sample may be carry-over from other donors' samples.

The chain is built from TRBV19 and TRBJ1-5; D is unresolved. The germline V and J ends were trimmed by 4 bases and 7 bases, with 11 bases remaining between them. Germline values: CDR1 LNHDA, CDR2 SQIVND (reference sequence). The CDR3 covers 13 residues. The CDR3 is CASSKVAWQPQHF. Written as DNA, the CDR3 is TGTGCCAGTAGTAAGGTAGCGTGGCAGCCCCAGCATTTT.

Comment on this clonotype: A junction boundary mismatches the germline segment, possibly from a read error. The chain carries TRBV28 and TRBJ2-3, with D unclear. CDR1 is MDHEN, CDR2 SYDVKM, per germline. This CDR3 is 11 amino acids long. The CDR3 DNA follows: TGTGCCAGCAGGACAAGAGATACGCAGTGTTTT. Residues: CASRTRDTQCF.

This clonotype appeared a few times. The chain employs TRBV27 and TRBJ2-1, with TRBD2 matching 7 bases. The CDR3 length is 14 residues. V gave up 10 bases and J gave up 1 base; unmatched junction bases: 7. Per the germline V gene, CDR1 is MNHEY and CDR2 is SMNVEV (reference sequence). CDR3 region: CATRGEGSYNEQFF. The CDR3, as DNA: TGTGCCACCCGCGGGGAGGGATCCTACAATGAGCAGTTCTTC.

This clonotype was recorded a few times. This chain uses TRBV6-6 with TRBJ1-2; D is unresolved. Germline CDR1 is MNHNY and CDR2 is SVGAGI (reference sequence). The CDR3 length is 13 residues. With 6 bases removed from V and 7 bases from J, the gap between germline ends came to 15 bases. CDR3 sequence: CASRAQSPAGYTF. The CDR3 DNA is TGTGCCAGCAGGGCCCAGTCCCCGGCTGGCTACACCTTC.

This clonotype was seen more than once but under ten times. The chain recombines TRBV7-2 with TRBJ1-5, with D perhaps matching TRBD1 (5 bases). Trimming removed 2 bases from V and 7 bases from J, with 15 bases in between. Looked up from germline, CDR1 is SGHTA and CDR2 is FQGNSA. The CDR3 runs to 15 residues. CDR3 in amino acids: CASSLIGGSGQPQHF. CDR3 sequence (DNA): TGTGCCAGCAGCTTAATCGGGGGGTCCGGGCAGCCCCAGCATTTT. Supplemented by reference TRBV7-2 and TRBJ1-5, the full variable domain reads GAGVSQSPSNKVTEKGKDVELRCDPISGHTALYWYRQSLGQGLEFLIYFQGNSAPDKSGLPSDRFSAERTGGSVSTLTIQRTQQEDSAVYLCASSLIGGSGQPQHFGDGTRLSIL.

The rearrangement uses TRBV7-2 and TRBJ2-3, with TRBD1 as a possible D gene (7 bases). The germline gives CDR1 SGHTA, CDR2 FQGNSA. This CDR3 has 16 residues. V was clipped by 1 base and J by 0 bases, with 11 bases between them. CDR3 DNA sequence: TGTGCCAGCAGCTTAGACCCAGGGGGGAGCACAGATACGCAGTATTTT. Translation gives CASSLDPGGSTDTQYF.

At least ten counts were recorded for this clonotype. This chain joins TRBV7-2 and TRBJ2-3, with 12 positions matching TRBD1. Trimming at V came to 5 bases and at J to 2 bases, leaving 11 bases not matched to a gene. The CDR3 is 18 residues long. From germline, CDR1 is SGHTA and CDR2 FQGNSA. The CDR3 here is CASSTGQGAGGHTDTQYF. CDR3 nucleotide sequence: TGTGCCAGCAGCACGGGACAGGGGGCAGGCGGTCACACAGATACGCAGTATTTT.

This clonotype has more than one count but fewer than ten. The V gene is TRBV6-2 or TRBV6-3, the J gene TRBJ1-1, with unresolved D. The CDR3 has 14 amino acids. CDR1 is MNHEY and CDR2 is SVGEGT in the germline V gene. V lost 7 bases and J 3 bases, leaving 15 bases between the germline ends. This CDR3 reads CASIIPPQHTEAFF. CDR3 DNA sequence: TGTGCCAGCATCATACCCCCCCAGCACACTGAAGCTTTCTTT.

The J gene is TRBJ2-2, the V gene TRBV20-1, with D perhaps matching TRBD2 (6 bases). The CDR3 has 17 residues. Germline-derived CDR1 and CDR2 are DFQATT and SNEGSKA (reference sequence). V lost 4 bases and J lost 3, with 21 bases in between. The CDR3 here is CSATRTFAGRDTGELFF. CDR3 coding DNA: TGCAGTGCTACCAGGACTTTCGCGGGAAGAGACACCGGGGAGCTGTTTTTT.

The chain employs TRBV7-2 and TRBJ2-3, with D uncertain. The germline V and J ends were trimmed by 3 bases and 4 bases, with 8 bases remaining between them. CDR3 size: 13 residues. Germline V CDR1 and CDR2: SGHTA, FQGNSA. This CDR3 reads CASSFYPADTQYF. The CDR3, as DNA: TGTGCCAGCAGCTTCTACCCGGCAGATACGCAGTATTTT.

This clonotype turned up a few times. The J gene is TRBJ2-7, the V gene TRBV7-3; the D gene is possibly TRBD2 (6 bases). Trimming cost V 0 bases and J 0 bases, with 12 bases left between them. Germline V gives CDR1 SGHTA, CDR2 FQGTGA. The CDR3 contains 16 residues. Here the CDR3 DNA reads TGTGCCAGCAGCTTAACAGGAGGGGATAGCTCCTACGAGCAGTACTTC. Translated, it gives CASSLTGGDSSYEQYF.

The J gene is TRBJ2-2, the V gene TRBV12-3 or TRBV12-4, with 10 bases identical to TRBD2. The ends lost 10 bases at V and 8 bases at J; junction bases unmatched: 7. This CDR3 is built from 13 residues. The CDR3 coding sequence is TGTGCCACCAGACTAGCGGGCTTGGGGGAGCTGTTTTTT. Translation gives CATRLAGLGELFF.

The J gene is TRBJ1-1, the V gene TRBV7-6; 9 bases are a match to TRBD1. From germline, CDR1 is SGHVS and CDR2 FNYEAQ. J was trimmed by 4 bases and V by 5 bases; bases with no gene match: 2. CDR3 length: 13 amino acids. In nucleotides, the CDR3 is TGTGCCAGCAGCCAGGGACAGGGCACTGAAGCTTTCTTT. Translating it yields CASSQGQGTEAFF.

This clonotype appeared many times. The chain's CDR3 is CASSRPRRTGNTEAFF. CDR3 sequence (DNA): TGTGCCAGCAGCAGACCTCGGAGGACAGGGAACACTGAAGCTTTCTTT. The chain combines TRBV7-2 with TRBJ1-1; 7 bases line up with TRBD1. CDR3 length equals 16 residues. V lost 5 bases to trimming and J lost 1 base; unmatched junction nucleotides: 10. CDR1 SGHTA and CDR2 FQGNSA come from the germline V gene.

This clonotype appeared many times. The chain recombines TRBV6-2 or TRBV6-3 with TRBJ2-5; D unresolved. The CDR3 spans 12 residues. CDR1 is MNHEY and CDR2 is SVGEGT in the germline V gene. V gave up 5 bases and J gave up 6 bases, with 10 bases separating them. CDR3 loop: CASSLLGKTQYF. CDR3 DNA sequence: TGTGCCAGCAGTCTCCTCGGAAAGACCCAGTACTTC.

The chain has TRBV6-2 or TRBV6-3 and TRBJ2-1; possibly TRBD1 for D (5 bases). The germline V and J ends were trimmed by 1 base and 7 bases, with 8 bases remaining between them. CDR1 and CDR2 from the germline V gene are MNHEY and SVGEGT. The CDR3 is 13 residues long. The CDR3 reads CASSYLGRNEQFF. The CDR3, as DNA: TGTGCCAGCAGTTACTTGGGGCGGAATGAGCAGTTCTTC.

The gene calls are TRBV12-3 or TRBV12-4 and TRBJ2-5; a weak D match, TRBD2 (6 bases). The CDR3 totals 16 residues. Trimming removed 2 bases from V and 1 base from J, with 14 bases in between. The CDR3 DNA follows: TGTGCCAGCAGTTTAAGTAGCCAGCGGGCCCAAGAGACCCAGTACTTC. It specifies CASSLSSQRAQETQYF.

The chain uses TRBV29-1 and TRBJ2-3, with 8 bases fitting TRBD2. Trimming cost V 7 bases and J 5 bases; bases outside gene matches: 8. From germline, CDR1 is SQVTM and CDR2 ANQGSEA. The CDR3 length is 13 residues. DNA of the CDR3: TGCAGCGGTGAGCGGGAGAAGGGAGATACGCAGTATTTT. Translated: CSGEREKGDTQYF.

The CDR3 loop is CSARGGQEGFF. CDR3 coding DNA: TGCAGTGCTAGAGGAGGGCAAGAGGGGTTCTTC. The chain is built from TRBV20-1 and TRBJ2-1, with D possibly matching TRBD2 (5 bases). The CDR3 spans 11 residues. V lost 1 base to trimming and J lost 15 bases, with 13 bases between them. Germline CDR1 DFQATT, CDR2 SNEGSKA (reference sequence).

This chain connects TRBV28 to TRBJ2-7; D remains ambiguous. Trimming shortened V by 5 bases and J by 3 bases, and 14 bases separated the two germline ends. Germline V gene data show CDR1 as MDHEN and CDR2 as SYDVKM. There are 14 residues in the CDR3. CDR3 loop: CASSNPMGNYEQYF. For the CDR3, the DNA is TGTGCCAGCAGTAACCCCATGGGGAACTACGAGCAGTACTTC.

This clonotype has more than one count but fewer than ten. The V and J genes are TRBV7-9 and TRBJ2-7; tentative D call: TRBD2 (7 bases). Germline CDR1 is SEHNR and CDR2 is FQNEAQ (reference sequence). This CDR3 is built from 14 residues. Trimming cost V 1 base and J 7 bases, with 14 bases left between them. CDR3 bases: TGTGCCAGCAGCTTAGGTGCGGGGGCGCTTGAGCAGTACTTC. Protein: CASSLGAGALEQYF.